This is a list of T cell receptor beta chains from one sample in a study of T cell changes during pregnancy in multiple sclerosis. Profiled with immunoSEQ multiplex PCR; TCRdb holds only in-frame clones, not every one. Here the sample spans tens of thousands of clones, around 92% being singletons. The input for sequencing was peripheral blood, taken after pregnancy. Receptor source: a female donor in good health, enrolled as a control in a pregnancy study. Each CDR3 is given with its conserved first and last residue. A D gene is named only where the DNA matches it firmly. The size of a clone is reported for some rows only, either as once, few or many, or as a class for expanded clones.

J: TRBJ1-3; V: TRBV7-2; size: -; D: -; CDR3: CASSFPGSRSGNTIYF; DNA: TGTGCCAGCAGCTTCCCGGGTTCCCGGTCGGGAAACACCATATATTTT
J: TRBJ1-2; V: TRBV7-9; size: once; D: -; CDR3: CASSSKTGDLLSIDYGYTF; DNA: TGTGCCAGCAGCTCTAAGACGGGAGACCTACTTTCAATTGACTATGGCTACACCTTC
J: TRBJ2-2; V: TRBV11-3; size: -; D: TRBD1; CDR3: CASSYRDRAGGELFF; DNA: TGTGCCAGCAGTTACCGTGACAGGGCGGGCGGGGAGCTGTTTTTT
J: TRBJ2-2; V: TRBV15; size: once; D: -; CDR3: CATTIRHPNTGELFF; DNA: TGTGCCACCACTATACGACACCCCAACACCGGGGAGCTGTTTTTT
J: TRBJ1-6; V: TRBV20-1; size: -; D: -; CDR3: CSTTGNSPLHF; DNA: TGCAGTACTACAGGGAATTCACCCCTCCACTTT
J: TRBJ1-4; V: TRBV7-6; size: -; D: -; CDR3: CASSLGRVGEKLFF; DNA: TGTGCCAGCAGCTTAGGCAGGGTAGGCGAAAAACTGTTTTTT
J: TRBJ2-3; V: TRBV5-1; size: -; D: -; CDR3: CASSLERGDTQYF; DNA: TGCGCCAGCAGCCTCGAGAGGGGGGATACGCAGTATTTT
J: TRBJ2-6; V: TRBV5-1; size: -; D: -; CDR3: CASSFRGSSGANVLTF; DNA: TGCGCCAGCAGCTTTAGGGGGAGCTCTGGGGCCAACGTCCTGACTTTC
J: TRBJ2-3; V: TRBV2; size: -; D: TRBD1; CDR3: CATRGQGRSYTQYF; DNA: TGTGCCACTAGGGGGCAGGGGCGCAGTTATACGCAGTATTTT
J: TRBJ2-3; V: TRBV7-9; size: -; D: -; CDR3: CASSLLGRTQYF; DNA: TGTGCCAGCAGCCTTCTGGGCCGTACGCAGTATTTT
J: TRBJ2-2; V: TRBV4-1; size: once; D: TRBD2; CDR3: CASSQPGLAGFLTGELFF; DNA: TGCGCCAGCAGCCAGCCGGGACTAGCGGGGTTTCTGACCGGGGAGCTGTTTTTT
J: TRBJ1-2; V: TRBV28; size: -; D: -; CDR3: CASSLGGAPLGANYGYTF; DNA: TGTGCCAGCAGTTTAGGGGGGGCCCCCCTGGGGGCTAACTATGGCTACACCTTC
J: TRBJ2-2; V: TRBV7-7; size: -; D: TRBD1; CDR3: CASTGATGELFF; DNA: TGTGCCTCGACAGGGGCCACCGGGGAGCTGTTTTTT
J: TRBJ1-1; V: TRBV6-4; size: -; D: -; CDR3: CASSRTEGTEAFF; DNA: TGTGCCAGCAGCCGGACAGAAGGGACTGAAGCTTTCTTT
J: TRBJ2-6; V: TRBV18; size: -; D: TRBD1; CDR3: CASSKSGTGISGANVLTF; DNA: TGTGCCAGCTCCAAATCCGGGACAGGGATATCTGGGGCCAACGTCCTGACTTTC
J: TRBJ2-1; V: TRBV19; size: -; D: -; CDR3: CASSNRDLYNEQFF; DNA: TGTGCCAGTAGTAACCGGGATCTCTACAATGAGCAGTTCTTC
J: TRBJ1-4; V: TRBV10-3; size: -; D: -; CDR3: CAIAVGEGEKLFF; DNA: TGTGCCATCGCTGTCGGGGAAGGTGAAAAACTGTTTTTT
J: TRBJ2-3; V: TRBV6-1; size: -; D: TRBD1; CDR3: CASSVRDRLTDTQYF; DNA: TGTGCCAGCAGTGTCCGGGACAGACTCACAGATACGCAGTATTTT
J: TRBJ1-6; V: TRBV5-1; size: -; D: -; CDR3: CASSAGPQSSYNSPLHF; DNA: TGCGCCAGCAGCGCGGGACCGCAGAGCTCCTATAATTCACCCCTCCACTTT
J: TRBJ1-1; V: TRBV27; size: -; D: -; CDR3: CASAGTHRVEAFF; DNA: TGTGCCAGCGCAGGGACCCACAGGGTTGAAGCTTTCTTT
J: TRBJ2-3; V: TRBV28; size: -; D: -; CDR3: CAAPRGSAGTDTQYF; DNA: TGTGCCGCCCCAAGAGGGAGCGCGGGCACAGATACGCAGTATTTT
J: TRBJ2-3; V: TRBV11-2; size: -; D: TRBD2; CDR3: CASSLDLGTSGRDTDTQYF; DNA: TGTGCCAGCAGCTTAGATTTGGGGACTAGCGGGAGGGACACAGATACGCAGTATTTT
J: TRBJ1-1; V: TRBV6-5; size: -; D: -; CDR3: CASSYRPVTGFSEAFF; DNA: TGTGCCAGCAGTTACCGACCCGTAACAGGGTTTTCTGAAGCTTTCTTT
J: TRBJ2-1; V: TRBV9; size: -; D: -; CDR3: CASSAWASAWNEQFF; DNA: TGTGCCAGCAGCGCGTGGGCTAGCGCGTGGAATGAGCAGTTCTTC
J: TRBJ1-4; V: TRBV27; size: -; D: -; CDR3: CASRTAWGGSEKLFF; DNA: TGTGCCAGCAGGACCGCCTGGGGTGGGAGTGAAAAACTGTTTTTT
J: TRBJ2-2; V: TRBV19; size: once; D: TRBD2; CDR3: CASSNRGGGGTGELFF; DNA: TGTGCCAGTAGTAATCGCGGCGGGGGGGGCACCGGGGAGCTGTTTTTT
J: TRBJ2-1; V: TRBV12-5; size: -; D: TRBD1; CDR3: CASGWGLGQGGWYNEQFF; DNA: TGTGCTAGTGGTTGGGGTCTTGGACAGGGGGGTTGGTACAATGAGCAGTTCTTC
J: TRBJ1-5; V: TRBV19; size: once; D: -; CDR3: CASSPQRGGSNQPQHF; DNA: TGTGCCAGTAGTCCGCAGAGGGGGGGCTCAAATCAGCCCCAGCATTTT
J: TRBJ1-1; V: TRBV7-9; size: -; D: TRBD1; CDR3: CASSSGMTGYTEAFF; DNA: TGTGCCAGCAGCTCGGGAATGACAGGGTACACTGAAGCTTTCTTT
J: TRBJ2-1; V: TRBV9; size: -; D: -; CDR3: CASSVVPAGNEQFF; DNA: TGTGCCAGCAGCGTAGTCCCAGCAGGCAATGAGCAGTTCTTC
J: TRBJ1-3; V: TRBV18; size: medium-sized; D: -; CDR3: CASSPPNRDGSGNTIYF; DNA: TGTGCCAGCTCACCACCGAACAGGGATGGCTCTGGAAACACCATATATTTT
J: TRBJ2-7; V: TRBV5-5; size: -; D: -; CDR3: CASSVLRGSSEQYF; DNA: TGTGCCAGCAGCGTGCTGCGGGGATCGAGTGAGCAGTACTTC
J: TRBJ1-1; V: TRBV6-5; size: -; D: -; CDR3: CASSLRTEINTEAFF; DNA: TGTGCCAGCAGCCTGCGGACAGAGATAAACACTGAAGCTTTCTTT
J: TRBJ2-7; V: TRBV7-9; size: -; D: -; CDR3: CASSRGQIYEQYF; DNA: TGTGCCAGCAGCCGCGGACAGATCTACGAGCAGTACTTC
J: TRBJ1-5; V: TRBV27; size: -; D: -; CDR3: CASSLFRVPSGLQPQHF; DNA: TGTGCCAGCAGTTTATTCAGGGTCCCGTCGGGACTTCAGCCCCAGCATTTT
J: TRBJ2-1; V: TRBV12-5; size: few; D: -; CDR3: CASGYQGRTYNEQFF; DNA: TGTGCTAGTGGTTATCAGGGGCGGACCTACAATGAGCAGTTCTTC
J: TRBJ2-3; V: TRBV25-1; size: -; D: TRBD2; CDR3: CASRATSGGGTDTQYF; DNA: TGTGCCAGCAGGGCAACTAGCGGGGGGGGCACAGATACGCAGTATTTT
J: TRBJ2-7; V: TRBV4-1; size: -; D: -; CDR3: CASSHGGPPNAYEQYF; DNA: TGCGCCAGCAGCCACGGGGGACCACCGAACGCCTACGAGCAGTACTTC
J: TRBJ1-5; V: TRBV6-1; size: -; D: -; CDR3: CASSEIRGTNQPQHF; DNA: TGTGCCAGCAGTGAAATTAGGGGGACAAATCAGCCCCAGCATTTT
J: TRBJ1-1; V: TRBV27; size: few; D: TRBD1; CDR3: CASTQIGTGGVAFF; DNA: TGTGCCAGCACCCAAATCGGGACAGGGGGCGTAGCTTTCTTT
J: TRBJ2-5; V: TRBV29-1; size: -; D: -; CDR3: CSATGQFQETQYF; DNA: TGCAGCGCCACCGGACAGTTCCAAGAGACCCAGTACTTC
J: TRBJ1-1; V: TRBV18; size: -; D: TRBD1; CDR3: CASSPGAGGLAEAFF; DNA: TGTGCCAGCTCACCAGGGGCAGGGGGATTAGCTGAAGCTTTCTTT
J: TRBJ2-3; V: TRBV15; size: -; D: TRBD2; CDR3: CATSPRRTSGGSTDTQYF; DNA: TGTGCCACCAGCCCCCGACGGACTAGCGGGGGTAGCACAGATACGCAGTATTTT
J: TRBJ2-2; V: TRBV4-3; size: once; D: -; CDR3: CASSQDGGSGNTGELFF; DNA: TGCGCCAGCAGCCAAGATGGCGGTAGCGGGAACACCGGGGAGCTGTTTTTT
J: TRBJ2-1; V: TRBV5-4; size: -; D: TRBD2; CDR3: CASSSQSTSGGNEQFF; DNA: TGTGCCAGCAGCTCCCAGTCGACTAGCGGGGGCAATGAGCAGTTCTTC
J: TRBJ1-5; V: TRBV5-8; size: -; D: -; CDR3: CASSLDGSNQPQHF; DNA: TGTGCCAGCAGCTTGGACGGGAGCAATCAGCCCCAGCATTTT
J: TRBJ2-7; V: TRBV25-1; size: once; D: -; CDR3: CASRAIYEQYF; DNA: TGTGCCAGCAGAGCTATATACGAGCAGTACTTC
J: TRBJ1-6; V: TRBV10-3; size: -; D: TRBD1; CDR3: CAISEGRDSSYNSPLHF; DNA: TGTGCCATCAGTGAGGGCAGGGACAGCTCCTATAATTCACCCCTCCACTTT
J: TRBJ2-7; V: TRBV28; size: once; D: TRBD1; CDR3: CASSLGQGPYEQYF; DNA: TGTGCCAGCAGCCTCGGACAGGGACCCTACGAGCAGTACTTC
J: TRBJ2-1; V: TRBV25-1; size: -; D: TRBD1; CDR3: CASGPRQGVGNEQFF; DNA: TGTGCCAGCGGGCCCCGACAGGGTGTGGGGAATGAGCAGTTCTTC
J: TRBJ1-2; V: TRBV7-2; size: -; D: -; CDR3: CASSLGQGGYGYTF; DNA: TGTGCCAGCAGCTTAGGGCAGGGCGGCTATGGCTACACCTTC
J: TRBJ2-1; V: TRBV5-1; size: -; D: TRBD2; CDR3: CASSRGTSGRGPSYNEQFF; DNA: TGCGCCAGCAGCCGCGGGACTAGCGGGAGAGGTCCGTCCTACAATGAGCAGTTCTTC
J: TRBJ1-2; V: TRBV4-3; size: -; D: -; CDR3: CASSREGGTNYGYTF; DNA: TGCGCCAGCAGCCGAGAGGGGGGAACTAACTATGGCTACACCTTC
J: TRBJ1-4; V: TRBV6-6; size: -; D: -; CDR3: CASTLDRFNEKLFF; DNA: TGTGCCAGCACCCTAGACAGATTTAATGAAAAACTGTTTTTT
J: TRBJ1-5; V: TRBV7-6; size: -; D: -; CDR3: CASSSSPGGNQPQHF; DNA: TGTGCCAGCAGCAGCAGTCCAGGGGGCAATCAGCCCCAGCATTTT
J: TRBJ2-3; V: TRBV10-3; size: -; D: -; CDR3: CAISESKWGGTDTQYF; DNA: TGTGCCATCAGTGAGTCGAAGTGGGGGGGCACAGATACGCAGTATTTT
J: TRBJ2-1; V: TRBV5-1; size: -; D: -; CDR3: CASSFNPDSYNEQFF; DNA: TGCGCCAGCAGCTTCAACCCGGACAGCTACAATGAGCAGTTCTTC